These 17 T cell receptor beta chains originate from one sample sequenced in a study of OX40 agonist ivuxolimab in advanced cancers. Method: immunoSEQ multiplex PCR; TCRdb's copy keeps in-frame clones and lacks some. This table has some 32,000 clones, 80% to 85% appearing once. The sequencing here drew on CD4+ or CD8+ T cells sorted from blood, taken in a trial of the OX40 agonist ivuxolimab. These TCRs come from an adult with an advanced solid tumor such as melanoma, head and neck, liver or kidney cancer.

The CDR3 sequence is CASRGRQTQGGNEKLFF. The CDR3 nucleotides are TGTGCCAGCAGGGGCCGACAGACGCAGGGGGGGAATGAAAAACTGTTTTTT. V and J are TRBV7-9 and TRBJ1-4; TRBD1 agrees at 7 bases. Per germline, CDR1 SEHNR and CDR2 FQNEAQ (reference sequence). The V and J ends lost 6 bases and 5 bases, in that order; junction bases with no gene match: 15. The CDR3 is made up of 17 amino acids.

The chain combines TRBV4-1 with TRBJ2-7, with 7 positions matching TRBD1. CDR1 MGHRA and CDR2 YSYEKL come from the germline V gene. The CDR3 runs 14 residues. Losses at the gene ends were 1 base for V and 6 bases for J; bases not matched to a gene: 6. CDR3 nucleotides: TGCGCCAGCAGCCAAGGGACAGGTCATGGCGAGCAGTACTTC. It codes for CASSQGTGHGEQYF.

The gene calls are TRBV4-1 and TRBJ2-1; either TRBD1 or TRBD2 may fit D (5 bases each). Germline CDR1 is MGHRA and CDR2 is YSYEKL. The ends were cut back, 0 bases at V and 9 bases at J, with 21 bases in the middle. This CDR3 region has 17 residues. The CDR3 protein is CASSQEDPGRRGIEQFF. The CDR3 coding sequence is TGCGCCAGCAGCCAAGAGGATCCGGGACGAAGAGGGATTGAGCAGTTCTTC.

The chain has TRBV6-4 and TRBJ1-6, with unresolved D. Trimming cost V 3 bases and J 7 bases, with 7 bases left between them. This CDR3 contains 13 residues. From germline, CDR1 is MRHNA and CDR2 SNTAGT. The CDR3 protein is CASSDNENSPLHF. The DNA of the CDR3 is TGTGCCAGCAGTGATAACGAGAATTCACCCCTCCACTTT.

This chain connects TRBV20-1 to TRBJ1-5; D unresolved. Germline loops: CDR1 DFQATT, CDR2 SNEGSKA (reference sequence). The CDR3 sequence is 10 residues long. The V gene lost 4 bases and the J gene lost 12 bases, with 10 bases spanning the gap. CDR3 loop: CSAIEPRQHF. The CDR3 nucleotides read TGCAGTGCTATCGAACCGCGCCAGCATTTT.

The CDR3 sequence is CASSSPTGGPQETQYF. The CDR3 DNA reads as TGTGCCAGCAGCTCACCGACAGGGGGACCTCAAGAGACCCAGTACTTC. This sequence joins TRBV5-4 and TRBJ2-5, with 9 bases lining up with TRBD1. CDR1 and CDR2 (germline): SGHNT, YYREEE (reference sequence). The CDR3 sequence is 16 residues long. Unmatched junction bases numbered 8, after V lost 3 bases and J lost 2 bases.

The chain is built from TRBV7-9 and TRBJ2-2, with TRBD2 as a possible D gene (6 bases). With 5 bases removed from V and 7 bases from J, the gap between germline ends came to 17 bases. The CDR3 runs to 15 residues. Germline V CDR1 and CDR2: SEHNR, FQNEAQ (reference sequence). The CDR3 here is CASSPRDGGGGELFF. In DNA form, the CDR3 reads TGTGCCAGCAGCCCTCGGGACGGGGGTGGCGGGGAGCTGTTTTTT. Full variable domain (outside the CDR3, taken from reference TRBV7-9 and TRBJ2-2): DTGVSQNPRHKITKRGQNVTFRCDPISEHNRLYWYRQTLGQGPEFLTYFQNEAQLEKSRLLSDRFSAERPKGSFSTLEIQRTEQGDSAMYLCASSPRDGGGGELFFGEGSRLTVL.

This rearrangement joins TRBV4-3 to TRBJ1-4, with unresolved D. This CDR3 region has 16 residues. Germline lookup yields CDR1 LGHNA and CDR2 YSLEER. V was shortened by 1 base and J by 1 base, with 10 bases between the two germline ends. CDR3 sequence (DNA): TGCGCCAGCAGCCAAGGCAGGCGGGGAACTAATGAAAAACTGTTTTTT. Translating it yields CASSQGRRGTNEKLFF.

The chain carries TRBV30 and TRBJ1-5; TRBD1 might be the D (5 bases). CDR1 is GTSNPN, CDR2 SVGIG, per germline (reference sequence). This CDR3 is built from 13 residues. V was cut by 0 bases and J by 4 bases, with 7 bases left in between. The CDR3 loop reads CAWSVEGNQPQHF. The CDR3 DNA sequence: TGTGCCTGGAGTGTTGAGGGGAATCAGCCCCAGCATTTT. Complete variable domain (other parts from reference TRBV30 and TRBJ1-5): SQTIHQWPATLVQPVGSPLSLECTVEGTSNPNLYWYRQAAGRGLQLLFYSVGIGQISSEVPQNLSASRPQDRQFILSSKKLLLSDSGFYLCAWSVEGNQPQHFGDGTRLSIL.

The rearrangement links TRBV19 to TRBJ1-5, with D possibly matching TRBD1 (6 bases). This CDR3 spans 16 amino acids. Trimming cost V 1 base and J 0 bases, with 10 bases left between them. In germline, CDR1 is LNHDA, CDR2 SQIVND (reference sequence). CDR3 protein: CASSIGTDYSNQPQHF. The CDR3 DNA is TGTGCCAGTAGTATAGGGACAGATTATAGCAATCAGCCCCAGCATTTT. The entire variable domain, with the rest obtained from reference TRBV19 and TRBJ1-5, is as follows: DGGITQSPKYLFRKEGQNVTLSCEQNLNHDAMYWYRQDPGQGLRLIYYSQIVNDFQKGDIAEGYSVSREKKESFPLTVTSAQKNPTAFYLCASSIGTDYSNQPQHFGDGTRLSIL.

CDR3 DNA sequence: TGTGCCAGTAGGAAGGAGGGAGTCGGCTACAATGAGCAGTTCTTC. Amino acid sequence: CASRKEGVGYNEQFF. The chain has TRBV28 and TRBJ2-1, with D tentatively TRBD2 (6 bases). Germline V gives CDR1 MDHEN, CDR2 SYDVKM. Trimming stripped 9 bases from V and 3 bases from J, with 18 bases between. This CDR3 contains 15 residues.

The chain is built from TRBV4-2 and TRBJ2-2, with a weak D call TRBD2 (6 bases). The V end was cut by 0 bases, the J end by 6 bases, with 17 bases between. CDR1 LGHNA and CDR2 YNFKEQ come from the germline V gene. The CDR3 runs to 17 residues. The CDR3 loop is CASSQDRAEWGAGELFF. CDR3 bases: TGTGCCAGCAGCCAAGATCGGGCGGAGTGGGGGGCCGGGGAGCTGTTTTTT.

The chain combines TRBV4-1 with TRBJ2-7, with 8 bases fitting TRBD1. The CDR3 consists of 16 residues. The V gene end was trimmed by 1 base and the J gene end by 1 base; junction bases not matched to a gene: 6. From germline, CDR1 is MGHRA and CDR2 YSYEKL. CDR3 sequence (DNA): TGCGCCAGCAGCCAAGTCGGCAGGGGGCTTTCCTACGAGCAGTACTTC. Amino acids: CASSQVGRGLSYEQYF.

The CDR3 loop is CASSEKGEGGYGYTF. The CDR3 region has the DNA TGTGCCAGCAGTGAAAAGGGCGAAGGGGGCTATGGCTACACCTTC. This chain joins TRBV6-1 and TRBJ1-2, with D possibly matching TRBD1 (6 bases). The V end lost 2 bases, the J end lost 4 bases, and 14 bases lay between the germline ends. This CDR3 contains 15 residues. CDR1 is MNHNS, CDR2 SASEGT, per germline.

CDR3 protein: CAIRADSGRDIYEQYF. The DNA of the CDR3 is TGTGCCATCAGGGCCGATAGCGGGAGGGATATCTACGAGCAGTACTTC. The V gene is TRBV10-3, the J gene TRBJ2-7; 11 bases line up with TRBD2. J gave up 3 bases and V 6 bases, and 10 bases lay outside the gene matches. The CDR3 totals 16 residues. Germline CDR1 is ENHRY and CDR2 is SYGVKD.

This chain joins TRBV29-1 and TRBJ1-2; D may be TRBD1 (6 bases). The CDR3 extends over 13 amino acids. The germline V and J ends were trimmed by 6 bases and 6 bases, with 17 bases remaining between them. From germline, CDR1 is SQVTM and CDR2 ANQGSEA. The CDR3 loop reads CSVGSGGQNGYTF. The CDR3 DNA sequence: TGCAGCGTCGGGAGTGGGGGGCAGAATGGCTACACCTTC.

The chain uses TRBV27 and TRBJ1-2; D uncertain. The CDR3 is 15 amino acids. CDR1 is MNHEY, CDR2 SMNVEV, per germline (reference sequence). Trimming removed 0 bases at V and 6 bases at J, with 14 bases between. The CDR3 DNA sequence: TGTGCCAGCAGTTTATCCGCGACGGTGTGGAATGGCTACACCTTC. The encoded protein is CASSLSATVWNGYTF.